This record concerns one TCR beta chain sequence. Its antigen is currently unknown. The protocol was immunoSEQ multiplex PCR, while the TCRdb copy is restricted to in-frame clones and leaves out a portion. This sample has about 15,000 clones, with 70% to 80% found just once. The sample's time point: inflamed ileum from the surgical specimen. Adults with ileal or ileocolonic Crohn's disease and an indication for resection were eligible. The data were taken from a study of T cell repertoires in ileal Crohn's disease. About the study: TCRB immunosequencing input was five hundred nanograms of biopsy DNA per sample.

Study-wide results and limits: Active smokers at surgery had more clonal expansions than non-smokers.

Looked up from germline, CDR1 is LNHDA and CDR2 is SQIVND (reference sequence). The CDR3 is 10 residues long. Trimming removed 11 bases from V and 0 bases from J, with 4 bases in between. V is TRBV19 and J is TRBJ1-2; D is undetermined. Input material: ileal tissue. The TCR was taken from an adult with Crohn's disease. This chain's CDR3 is CAVSNYGYTF. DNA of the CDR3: TGTGCCGTATCTAACTATGGCTACACCTTC.